The sequence of this T cell receptor beta chain was determined in a study of shared T cell receptors in the human thymus. This clone was observed once. Germline values: CDR1 SQVTM, CDR2 ANQGSEA. The CDR3 sequence is 14 residues long. After removal of 6 bases from V and 5 bases from J, the junction contained 9 bases not matched to a gene. Profiled with immunoSEQ multiplex PCR; TCRdb holds only in-frame clones, not every one. The sample lists about 610,000 clones, approximately 88% occurring once. The data also belong to a second study, concerning human thymus T cells. As that report states: Each of the donors was a healthy Finnish infant who was undergoing open corrective cardiac surgery for congenital heart defects. Resections that were taken during corrective heart surgery supplied the thymus tissue. Thymic and blood repertoires appeared to carry a bias in their V and J gene usage. In unrelated individuals, thymic repertoires overlapped highly, according to related research.

Sequenced sample: thymocytes. V is TRBV29-1 and J is TRBJ2-5, with 10 positions matching TRBD2. The source is a boy less than two years old with a congenital heart defect. The chain's CDR3 is CSVYASGRRETQYF. CDR3 DNA: TGCAGCGTCTACGCTAGCGGGAGAAGGGAGACCCAGTACTTC. Drawing the rest from reference TRBV29-1 and TRBJ2-5, the complete variable domain is SAVISQKPSRDICQRGTSLTIQCQVDSQVTMMFWYRQQPGQSLTLIATANQGSEATYESGFVIDKFPISRPNLTFSTLTVSNMSPEDSSIYLCSVYASGRRETQYFGPGTRLLVL.